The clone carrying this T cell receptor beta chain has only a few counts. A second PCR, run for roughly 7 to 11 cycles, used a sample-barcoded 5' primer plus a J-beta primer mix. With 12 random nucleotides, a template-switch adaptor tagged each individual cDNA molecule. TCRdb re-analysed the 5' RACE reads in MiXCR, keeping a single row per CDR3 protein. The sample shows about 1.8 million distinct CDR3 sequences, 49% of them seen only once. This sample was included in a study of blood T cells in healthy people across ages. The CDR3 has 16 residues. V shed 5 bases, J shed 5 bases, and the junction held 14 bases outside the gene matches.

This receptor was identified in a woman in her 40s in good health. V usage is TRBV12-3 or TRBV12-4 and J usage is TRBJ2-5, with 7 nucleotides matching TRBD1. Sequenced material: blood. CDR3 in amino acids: CASSPPAGGIWETQYF. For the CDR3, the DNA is TGTGCCAGCAGTCCCCCCGCAGGGGGAATTTGGGAGACCCAGTACTTC.